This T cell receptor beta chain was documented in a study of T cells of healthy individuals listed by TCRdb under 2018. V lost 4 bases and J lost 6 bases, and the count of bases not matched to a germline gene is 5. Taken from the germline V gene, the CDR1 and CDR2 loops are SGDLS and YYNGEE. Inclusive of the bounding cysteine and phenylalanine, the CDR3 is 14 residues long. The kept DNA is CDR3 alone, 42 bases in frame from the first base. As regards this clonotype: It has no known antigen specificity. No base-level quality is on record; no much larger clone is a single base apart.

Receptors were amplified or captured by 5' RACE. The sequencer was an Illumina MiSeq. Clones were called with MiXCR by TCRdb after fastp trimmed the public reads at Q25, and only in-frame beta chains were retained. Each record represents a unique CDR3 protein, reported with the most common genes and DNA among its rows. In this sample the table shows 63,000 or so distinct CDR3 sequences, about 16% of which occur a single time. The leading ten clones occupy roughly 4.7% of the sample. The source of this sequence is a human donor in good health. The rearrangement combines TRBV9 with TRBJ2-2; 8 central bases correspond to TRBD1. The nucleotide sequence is TGTGCCAGCAGCTCCCGGACAGGGCCCGGGGAGCTGTTTTTT. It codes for CASSSRTGPGELFF.